The 10 T cell receptor beta chains below all came from one sample that was sequenced in a study of Ad26.COV2.S vaccination and SARS-CoV-2 variants. Treatment specified: around 19 received Ad26.COV2.S at low or high dose, single or two shots; about 5 received placebo; per-sample allocation not given. Sampling occurred on day 63 after the first vaccine or placebo injection. Measured with immunoSEQ multiplex PCR; TCRdb has only the in-frame clones, and not every one. Of more than 300,000 clones in the sample, over 80% were seen once. Here the sequenced sample was peripheral blood, taken in a trial of Ad26.COV2.S vaccine versus placebo. All receptors derive from a person between 18 and 59 years old who received the Ad26.COV2.S COVID-19 vaccine or a placebo.

CDR3 sequence: CASSYYSRGSNYGYTF. CDR3 DNA sequence: TGTGCCAGCAGTTATTACTCCAGGGGATCTAACTATGGCTACACCTTC. The chain couples TRBV27 to TRBJ1-2, with D maybe TRBD1 (6 bases). Per germline, CDR1 MNHEY and CDR2 SMNVEV (reference sequence). The V and J ends lost 4 bases and 0 bases respectively, with 15 bases between them. The CDR3 spans 16 residues.

The rearrangement joins TRBV5-1 to TRBJ1-1; no clear D. Deletions cut 1 base from V and 1 base from J, with 5 bases between. The CDR3 is 13 amino acids. Germline V lookup: CDR1 SGHRS, CDR2 YFSETQ. The CDR3 region is CASSLSPNTEAFF. The CDR3 nucleotides are TGCGCCAGCAGCTTGTCCCCGAACACTGAAGCTTTCTTT. Supplemented by reference TRBV5-1 and TRBJ1-1, the full variable domain reads KAGVTQTPRYLIKTRGQQVTLSCSPISGHRSVSWYQQTPGQGLQFLFEYFSETQRNKGNFPGRFSGRQFSNSRSEMNVSTLELGDSALYLCASSLSPNTEAFFGQGTRLTVV.

The CDR3 bases are TGTGCCAGCAGCTCCGGGGGAGGCTTCCGGGCAACTAATGAAAAACTGTTTTTT. Translating it yields CASSSGGGFRATNEKLFF. The gene calls are TRBV5-4 and TRBJ1-4; a possible D gene is TRBD1 (5 bases). The germline CDR1 and CDR2 sequences are SGHNT and YYREEE (reference sequence). With 3 bases removed from V and 0 bases from J, the gap between germline ends came to 18 bases. The CDR3 consists of 18 residues.

The CDR3 DNA sequence: TGTGCCAGCAGTTACGATGGCGGGGCGAACACCGGGGAGCTGTTTTTT. This codes for CASSYDGGANTGELFF. The chain employs TRBV6-5 and TRBJ2-2; the D gene is possibly TRBD2 (6 bases). Germline loops: CDR1 MNHEY, CDR2 SVGAGI. V was clipped by 2 bases and J by 0 bases, with 10 bases between them. The CDR3 has 16 residues.

The rearrangement links TRBV5-1 to TRBJ1-5, with D unresolved. The CDR3 contains 16 residues. The V and J ends lost 0 bases and 4 bases respectively, with 14 bases between them. Germline V lookup: CDR1 SGHRS, CDR2 YFSETQ. CDR3 DNA: TGCGCCAGCAGCTTGGGGACCGGGCCCCCAAATCAGCCCCAGCATTTT. This encodes CASSLGTGPPNQPQHF.

The rearrangement joins TRBV7-2 to TRBJ2-1, with TRBD1 matching 8 bases. The V gene end was trimmed by 5 bases and the J gene end by 8 bases; junction bases not matched to a gene: 8. This CDR3 comprises 14 residues. Germline V gives CDR1 SGHTA, CDR2 FQGNSA. CDR3 sequence reads: CASSIGQGRDEQFF. The CDR3 nucleotides are TGTGCCAGCAGCATCGGACAGGGTAGGGATGAGCAGTTCTTC.

This clone occurred a few times. This chain links TRBV7-6 with TRBJ2-2, with D possibly called TRBD1 or TRBD2 (6 bases each). Germline-derived CDR1 and CDR2 are SGHVS and FNYEAQ. The CDR3 spans 17 residues. V gave up 1 base and J gave up 4 bases, with 16 bases separating them. The CDR3 DNA is TGTGCCAGCAGCTTAGAGGTTCCGGGGGCTAGCACCGGGGAGCTGTTTTTT. Translation gives CASSLEVPGASTGELFF.

The rearrangement links TRBV5-5 to TRBJ1-6; unclear D gene. V shed 0 bases and J shed 6 bases, with 10 bases lying between them. The CDR3 runs 15 residues. Looked up from germline, CDR1 is SGHKS and CDR2 is YYEKEE (reference sequence). The CDR3 reads CASSLVAGPNSPLHF. In DNA form, the CDR3 reads TGTGCCAGCAGCTTGGTGGCCGGACCTAATTCACCCCTCCACTTT.

This chain uses TRBV12-1 with TRBJ1-1. TRBV12-1 is noted as a pseudogene. The CDR3 is 13 amino acids. In DNA, the CDR3 is TGTGCCAGCAGGCTCTTTCCTGACACTGAAGCTTTCTTT. Its translation is CASRLFPDTEAFF.

The chain combines TRBV6-5 with TRBJ1-2; unclear D gene. With 0 bases removed from V and 4 bases from J, the gap between germline ends came to 6 bases. In germline, CDR1 is MNHEY, CDR2 SVGAGI. The CDR3 extends over 13 amino acids. In DNA form, the CDR3 reads TGTGCCAGCAGTTACTCCAGGAGCTATGGCTACACCTTC. Protein: CASSYSRSYGYTF.